This TCR beta chain was retrieved from a study of control samples from healthy donors and cancer patients. The CDR3 spans 13 residues. V was clipped by 0 bases and J by 6 bases, with 6 bases between them. Germline CDR1 and CDR2: LGHNA and YNFKEQ. Assay: immunoSEQ multiplex PCR; the TCRdb copy retains only in-frame clones and omits some. The sample has around 90,000 clones, about 83% seen once. This chain joins TRBV4-2 and TRBJ2-1; unclear D gene. The sample taken for sequencing was blood. This clonotype originated in a woman aged 40 to 50 in good health. The CDR3 DNA is TGTGCCAGCAGCCAAGATAGGCCCAATGAGCAGTTCTTC. Encoded protein: CASSQDRPNEQFF.